What follows are 20 T cell receptor beta chains derived from one specimen sequenced in a study of T cell changes during pregnancy in multiple sclerosis. Sequencing used immunoSEQ multiplex PCR; TCRdb keeps in-frame clones, though not all of them. The sample records 28,000 or so clones, about 86% being singletons. The starting material was CD4+ T cells from peripheral blood mononuclear cells, obtained in the first trimester of pregnancy. The receptors originated from a female donor in good health, enrolled as a control in a pregnancy study.

V is TRBV4-3 and J is TRBJ2-3; D is unresolved. Trimming shortened V by 0 bases and J by 2 bases, and 12 bases separated the two germline ends. The CDR3 is 16 residues long. Germline CDR1 LGHNA, CDR2 YSLEER. CDR3 sequence reads: CASSQDLNTPTDTQYF. DNA of the CDR3: TGCGCCAGCAGCCAAGACTTAAACACCCCCACAGATACGCAGTATTTT.

The chain has TRBV9 and TRBJ1-2; D gene ambiguous. This CDR3 has 12 residues. V lost 0 bases and J 10 bases, leaving 10 bases between the germline ends. CDR1 SGDLS and CDR2 YYNGEE come from the germline V gene. CDR3 DNA sequence: TGTGCCAGCAGCGTAGGACGGACTGACTACACCTTC. Protein sequence: CASSVGRTDYTF.

The chain links TRBV19 to TRBJ1-2; TRBD1 agrees at 7 bases. The V segment lost 2 bases and the J segment 7 bases; nucleotides outside the gene matches: 10. This CDR3 spans 15 amino acids. CDR1 is LNHDA, CDR2 SQIVND, per germline (reference sequence). The chain's CDR3 is CASSILETGFGGYTF. CDR3 DNA sequence: TGTGCCAGTAGTATATTAGAGACAGGGTTTGGTGGCTACACCTTC.

V and J are TRBV5-1 and TRBJ2-2, with TRBD1 as a possible D gene (5 bases). Deletions cut 0 bases from V and 4 bases from J, with 10 bases between. Germline CDR1 and CDR2: SGHRS and YFSETQ. This CDR3 is built from 15 residues. In DNA, the CDR3 is TGCGCCAGCAGCTTGGAGGGGTCGGGCACCGGGGAGCTGTTTTTT. It codes for CASSLEGSGTGELFF.

This sequence joins TRBV9 and TRBJ1-3; a weak D match, TRBD1 (6 bases). Germline V CDR1 and CDR2: SGDLS, YYNGEE. The CDR3 length is 15 residues. With 4 bases removed from V and 0 bases from J, the gap between germline ends came to 11 bases. CDR3 in amino acids: CASSLGGVSGNTIYF. The CDR3 DNA follows: TGTGCCAGCAGCTTAGGGGGGGTCTCTGGAAACACCATATATTTT. Filled out from reference TRBV9 and TRBJ1-3, the complete variable domain reads DSGVTQTPKHLITATGQRVTLRCSPRSGDLSVYWYQQSLDQGLQFLIQYYNGEERAKGNILERFSAQQFPDLHSELNLSSLELGDSALYFCASSLGGVSGNTIYFGEGSWLTVV.

The chain joins TRBV11-1 to TRBJ2-7; 7 nucleotides line up with TRBD1. CDR1 SGHAT and CDR2 FQDESV come from the germline V gene (reference sequence). Trimming cost V 5 bases and J 3 bases; bases outside gene matches: 7. The CDR3 loop spans 14 amino acids. The DNA of the CDR3 is TGTGCCAGCAGCCCCCGACAGGGTTTCTACGAGCAGTACTTC. This codes for CASSPRQGFYEQYF.

The gene calls are TRBV30 and TRBJ1-2, with no clear D. Germline-derived CDR1 and CDR2 are GTSNPN and SVGIG (reference sequence). The CDR3 extends over 13 amino acids. Trimming removed 2 bases at V and 7 bases at J, with 14 bases between. CDR3 sequence (DNA): TGTGCCTGGAGTACACGAGGCGGGTCTGGCTACACCTTC. Translation gives CAWSTRGGSGYTF.

The CDR3 nucleotides are TGTGCCAGCAGCTTCTCAGGGATGGGAGGGGAGACCCAGTACTTC. Its translation is CASSFSGMGGETQYF. The genes are TRBV7-3 and TRBJ2-5; 7 nucleotides match TRBD2. This CDR3 region has 15 residues. V lost 3 bases to trimming and J lost 5 bases; unmatched junction nucleotides: 9. Germline V gene sequence: CDR1 SGHTA, CDR2 FQGTGA.

V and J are TRBV9 and TRBJ1-1, with D perhaps matching TRBD1 (6 bases). Germline V gene lookup returns CDR1 SGDLS and CDR2 YYNGEE. Trimming removed 0 bases from V and 0 bases from J, with 9 bases in between. The length of the CDR3 is 15 residues. The CDR3 is CASSVGTVMNTEAFF. CDR3 nucleotides: TGTGCCAGCAGCGTAGGGACAGTGATGAACACTGAAGCTTTCTTT. Using reference TRBV9 and TRBJ1-1 for the parts outside the CDR3, the full variable domain is DSGVTQTPKHLITATGQRVTLRCSPRSGDLSVYWYQQSLDQGLQFLIQYYNGEERAKGNILERFSAQQFPDLHSELNLSSLELGDSALYFCASSVGTVMNTEAFFGQGTRLTVV.

The genes are TRBV11-3 and TRBJ1-2, with no clear D. The germline CDR1 and CDR2 sequences are SGHNT and YENEEA. Trimming shortened V by 3 bases and J by 8 bases, and 10 bases separated the two germline ends. This CDR3 spans 12 amino acids. The CDR3 coding sequence is TGTGCCAGCAGCTTCCCCGGGAACGGCTACACCTTC. It encodes CASSFPGNGYTF. Complete variable domain (other parts from reference TRBV11-3 and TRBJ1-2): EAGVVQSPRYKIIEKKQPVAFWCNPISGHNTLYWYLQNLGQGPELLIRYENEEAVDDSQLPKDRFSAERLKGVDSTLKIQPAELGDSAVYLCASSFPGNGYTFGSGTRLTVV.

This chain uses TRBV2 with TRBJ2-5; D gene ambiguous. The CDR3 is 13 amino acids. Germline V gives CDR1 SNHLY, CDR2 FYNNEI. Trimming shortened V by 7 bases and J by 1 base, and 10 bases separated the two germline ends. CDR3 bases: TGTGCCAGCAATGGCCAACCCCAAGAGACCCAGTACTTC. Encoded protein: CASNGQPQETQYF. Full variable domain (remainder filled in from reference TRBV2 and TRBJ2-5): EPEVTQTPSHQVTQMGQEVILRCVPISNHLYFYWYRQILGQKVEFLVSFYNNEISEKSEIFDDQFSVERPDGSNFTLKIRSTKLEDSAMYFCASNGQPQETQYFGPGTRLLVL.

V usage is TRBV5-5 and J usage is TRBJ2-2, with 11 bases that match TRBD1. Germline trimming cut 5 bases from V and 4 bases from J; bases unmatched to any gene: 4. The germline V gene encodes CDR1 SGHKS and CDR2 YYEKEE (reference sequence). The CDR3 sequence is 15 residues long. The CDR3 loop is CASRPGTGGTGELFF. The CDR3 DNA follows: TGTGCCAGCAGGCCCGGGACAGGGGGCACCGGGGAGCTGTTTTTT.

The J gene is TRBJ2-3, the V gene TRBV18; D not certain. The CDR3 totals 14 residues. Germline-derived CDR1 and CDR2 are KGHSH and LQKENI. V was trimmed by 2 bases and J by 4 bases, leaving 10 bases between them. Here the CDR3 reads CASSPEAGPDTQYF. The CDR3 nucleotides are TGTGCCAGCTCACCAGAGGCTGGCCCAGATACGCAGTATTTT.

The chain carries TRBV19 and TRBJ1-3; the D is unclear. Per the germline V gene, CDR1 is LNHDA and CDR2 is SQIVND (reference sequence). CDR3 length: 15 residues. Trimming shortened V by 9 bases and J by 0 bases, and 15 bases separated the two germline ends. CDR3 DNA sequence: TGTGCCAGCTTACCGGGAGCAAGCTCTGGAAACACCATATATTTT. It is translated as CASLPGASSGNTIYF.

CDR3 sequence (DNA): TGTGCCAGCGCGAATCGACCAGGGGTGATCGGGGAGCTGTTTTTT. Amino acid sequence: CASANRPGVIGELFF. The chain employs TRBV2 and TRBJ2-2, with a tentative D call TRBD1 (6 bases). This CDR3 comprises 15 residues. Germline V gene sequence: CDR1 SNHLY, CDR2 FYNNEI. The germline V and J ends were trimmed by 8 bases and 7 bases, with 20 bases remaining between them.

The chain employs TRBV6-6 and TRBJ2-7; D is undetermined. CDR3 length equals 14 residues. V was trimmed by 6 bases and J by 1 base, leaving 13 bases between them. Germline CDR1 MNHNY, CDR2 SVGAGI (reference sequence). CDR3 nucleotide sequence: TGTGCCAGCAGGCGCACCCATGATTCCTACGAGCAGTACTTC. Its translation is CASRRTHDSYEQYF.

The chain employs TRBV5-1 and TRBJ1-6; TRBD1 is a possible D gene (5 bases). Trimming left V 4 bases short and J 6 bases short, with 11 bases between. The CDR3 is made up of 14 amino acids. The germline CDR1 and CDR2 sequences are SGHRS and YFSETQ. The CDR3 sequence is CASSQDSFNSPLHF. DNA for the CDR3: TGCGCCAGCAGCCAAGACAGTTTTAATTCACCCCTCCACTTT. The full variable domain, rest sourced from reference TRBV5-1 and TRBJ1-6, is KAGVTQTPRYLIKTRGQQVTLSCSPISGHRSVSWYQQTPGQGLQFLFEYFSETQRNKGNFPGRFSGRQFSNSRSEMNVSTLELGDSALYLCASSQDSFNSPLHFGNGTRLTVT.

The chain is built from TRBV19 and TRBJ2-2; 13 positions agree with TRBD2. The CDR3 runs to 16 residues. Losses at the gene ends were 5 bases for V and 5 bases for J; bases not matched to a gene: 5. Germline assignment: CDR1 LNHDA and CDR2 SQIVND (reference sequence). The CDR3 loop reads CASSGRLAGGTGELFF. DNA of the CDR3: TGTGCCAGTAGTGGTAGACTAGCGGGGGGAACCGGGGAGCTGTTTTTT.

The DNA for the CDR3 is TGTGCCAGCTCACCACCGAACTCCGGGACAGGGGGCGGCTACACCTTC. It is translated as CASSPPNSGTGGGYTF. V usage is TRBV18 and J usage is TRBJ1-2; 12 bases align to TRBD1. Looked up from germline, CDR1 is KGHSH and CDR2 is LQKENI. V lost 0 bases, J lost 8 bases, and 7 bases stayed unmatched. This CDR3 contains 16 residues.

V gene TRBV30 combines with J gene TRBJ2-7; no clear D. With 0 bases removed from V and 3 bases from J, the gap between germline ends came to 9 bases. CDR1 and CDR2 (germline): GTSNPN, SVGIG (reference sequence). This CDR3 is built from 13 residues. In DNA form, the CDR3 reads TGTGCCTGGAGTGTGAGAGCAGGCTACGAGCAGTACTTC. Amino acids: CAWSVRAGYEQYF.